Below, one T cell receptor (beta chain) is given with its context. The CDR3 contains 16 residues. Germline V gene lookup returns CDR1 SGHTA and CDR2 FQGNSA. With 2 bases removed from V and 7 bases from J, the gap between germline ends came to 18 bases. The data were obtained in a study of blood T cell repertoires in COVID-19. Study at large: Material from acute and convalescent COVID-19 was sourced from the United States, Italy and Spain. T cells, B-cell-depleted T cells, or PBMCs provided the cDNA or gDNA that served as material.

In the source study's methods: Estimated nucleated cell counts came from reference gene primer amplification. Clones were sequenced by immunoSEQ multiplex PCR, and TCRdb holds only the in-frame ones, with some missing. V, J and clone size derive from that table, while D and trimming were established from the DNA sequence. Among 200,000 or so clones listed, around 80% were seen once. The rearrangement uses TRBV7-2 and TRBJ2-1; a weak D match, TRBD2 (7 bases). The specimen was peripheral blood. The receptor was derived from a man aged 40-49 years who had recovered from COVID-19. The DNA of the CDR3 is TGTGCCAGCAGCTTAATAGGGGGGGGCCTTCCAAATGAGCAGTTCTTC. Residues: CASSLIGGGLPNEQFF.